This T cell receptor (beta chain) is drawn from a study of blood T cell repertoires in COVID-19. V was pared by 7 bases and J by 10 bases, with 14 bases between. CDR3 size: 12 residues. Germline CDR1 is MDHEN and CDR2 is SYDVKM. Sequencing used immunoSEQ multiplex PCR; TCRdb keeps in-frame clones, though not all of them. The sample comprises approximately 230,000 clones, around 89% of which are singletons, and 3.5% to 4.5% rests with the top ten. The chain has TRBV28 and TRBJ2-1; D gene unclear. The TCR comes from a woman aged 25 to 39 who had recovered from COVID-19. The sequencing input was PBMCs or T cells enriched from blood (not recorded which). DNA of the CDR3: TGTGCCAGCACGGCCCGGAGCAAGGAGCAGTTCTTC. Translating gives CASTARSKEQFF. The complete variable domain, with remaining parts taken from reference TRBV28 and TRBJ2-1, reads DVKVTQSSRYLVKRTGEKVFLECVQDMDHENMFWYRQDPGLGLRLIYFSYDVKMKEKGDIPEGYSVSREKKERFSLILESASTNQTSMYLCASTARSKEQFFGPGTRLTVL.